This TCR beta chain was recorded in a study of tissue T cells after allogeneic stem cell transplantation. The study, taken as a whole, reports: In patients and mice, blood and spleen missed much of tissue repertoire. Motif-based clustering found tissue-specific repertoire signatures shared across patients, though few clones were shared.

Sequencing was performed with immunoSEQ multiplex PCR; in TCRdb, only in-frame clones are kept and a portion is missing. The table has roughly 4,200 clones, roughly 45% seen once. The time point denotes: mouse harvest day 14 after allogeneic transplant. Mouse grafts combined 10^7 T-cell-depleted bone marrow cells with 10^6 splenic CD5+ T cells. Only a few counts were recorded for this clone. Its specificity is unknown. Mouse gene names apply. The sequencing input was lymph node tissue. This TCR came from a female BALB/c mouse given C57BL/6 T cells with graft-versus-host disease after an allogeneic hematopoietic cell transplant.

Incomplete CDR3 DNA: TGTGCCAGCTCTCTCACCGGGAGCTCCTATGAACAGTAC. This translates into CASSLTGSSYEQY. The entire CDR3 protein reads CASSLTGSSYEQYF. The V gene is TRBV12-2, the J gene TRBJ2-7; D is uncertain. Sequencing ends 1 residue short of the CDR3 end; the germline J gene provides the rest. CDR1 is SGHLS, CDR2 HYDKME, per germline. V lost 0 bases to trimming and J lost 0 bases, with 8 bases between them. This CDR3 region has 14 residues. The whole variable domain, remainder taken from reference TRBV12-2 and TRBJ2-7, is NSGVVQSPRYIIKGKGERSILKCIPISGHLSVAWYQQTQGQELKFFIQHYDKMERDKGNLPSRFSVQQFDDYHSEMNMSALELEDSAVYFCASSLTGSSYEQYFGPGTRLTVL.